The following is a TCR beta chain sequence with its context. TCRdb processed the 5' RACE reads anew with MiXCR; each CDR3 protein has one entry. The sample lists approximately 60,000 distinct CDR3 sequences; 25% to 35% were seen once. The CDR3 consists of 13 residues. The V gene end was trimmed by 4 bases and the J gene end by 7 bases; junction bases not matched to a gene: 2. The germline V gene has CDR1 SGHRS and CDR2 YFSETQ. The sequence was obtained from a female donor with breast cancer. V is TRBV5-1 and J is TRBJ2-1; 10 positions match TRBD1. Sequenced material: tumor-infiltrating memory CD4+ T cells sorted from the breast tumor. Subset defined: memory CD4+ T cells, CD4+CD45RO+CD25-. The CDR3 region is CASSTGQGNEQFF. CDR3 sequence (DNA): TGCGCCAGCAGCACGGGACAGGGGAATGAGCAGTTCTTC.